The subject of this entry is one T cell receptor beta chain. What it binds is not known. The V gene lost 4 bases and the J gene lost 0 bases, with 13 bases spanning the gap. Germline assignment: CDR1 SGHNT and CDR2 YYREEE (reference sequence). This CDR3 spans 15 amino acids. This specimen belongs to a study of T cell responses to AZD1222 COVID-19 vaccine. Points from the study as a whole: Repertoire sampling happened only post peak T cell response.

Method: immunoSEQ multiplex PCR; TCRdb's copy keeps in-frame clones and lacks some. The sample contains around 100,000 clones, 80% to 95% of which appear only once. The sequence was obtained from an adult in good health. The starting material was peripheral blood, obtained on day 0 of AZD1222 vaccination. The J gene is TRBJ1-2, the V gene TRBV5-4; D unresolved. The DNA for the CDR3 is TGTGCCAGCAGCCAATGGGGATGGGCTAACTATGGCTACACCTTC. Translating it yields CASSQWGWANYGYTF.